These T cell receptor beta chains were read from a single sample in a study of blood T cell repertoires in COVID-19. Profiled with immunoSEQ multiplex PCR; TCRdb holds only in-frame clones, not every one. The sample carries roughly 220,000 clones, about 91% recorded once. The sequenced material came from PBMCs or T cells enriched from blood (not recorded which). The receptors here all came from a woman aged 45-65 years with acute COVID-19. Each CDR3 is given with its conserved first and last residue. The order of the fields is clone size, J gene, V gene, D gene, CDR3 DNA, CDR3 protein. A D gene is named only where the DNA matches it firmly. Not all rows give a size; the values are once, few, many and, for expanded clones, a class.

>.|TRBJ1-1|TRBV6-4|TRBD1
TGTGCCAGCAGTGAACAGGGGGAAGGGGCTGAAGCTTTCTTT
CASSEQGEGAEAFF
>.|TRBJ2-3|TRBV7-2|.
TGTGCCAGCAGCTTGGGGGCTACCCCCACAGATACGCAGTATTTT
CASSLGATPTDTQYF
>.|TRBJ2-7|TRBV18|.
TGTGCCAGCTCACCACGTCAAGGGGGATGGGGGGAGCAGTACTTC
CASSPRQGGWGEQYF
>.|TRBJ2-7|TRBV5-4|.
TGTGCCAGCAGCTTGATGGGGGCTGGGGAGCAGTACTTC
CASSLMGAGEQYF
>.|TRBJ2-1|TRBV19|TRBD2
TGTGCCAGTAGTCGAAGGGCTAGCGGGAGGGCCTATGGCAATGAGCAGTTCTTC
CASSRRASGRAYGNEQFF
>.|TRBJ1-4|TRBV6-2/TRBV6-3|TRBD1
TGTGCCAGCAGCCGGACAGGTCTGAATGAAAAACTGTTTTTT
CASSRTGLNEKLFF
>.|TRBJ2-3|TRBV7-3|.
TGTGCCAGCAGCCTTGGACTGGCCACAGATACGCAGTATTTT
CASSLGLATDTQYF
>.|TRBJ2-3|TRBV19|.
TGTGCCAGTAGTGGGGGACAGACTAGCGCTCTGGGGGATACGCAGTATTTT
CASSGGQTSALGDTQYF
>.|TRBJ1-6|TRBV6-2/TRBV6-3|.
TGTGCCAGCAGTTCTCAGGGGTATAATTCACCCCTCCACTTT
CASSSQGYNSPLHF
>.|TRBJ1-4|TRBV18|.
TGTGCCAGCTCACCACCCATGAGGGCCGGGGAAAAACTGTTTTTT
CASSPPMRAGEKLFF
>.|TRBJ2-1|TRBV21-1|.
TGTGTCCCAGGGCCCCACAATGAGCAGTTCTTC
CVPGPHNEQFF
>once|TRBJ2-1|TRBV7-9|TRBD1
TGTGCCAGCAGCTTAGAAGGGACAGGGGATATCCAGTTCTTC
CASSLEGTGDIQFF
>.|TRBJ2-1|TRBV30|TRBD2
TGTGCCTGGAAACGGGGAGGGCCGGGCGAGCAGTTCTTC
CAWKRGGPGEQFF
>.|TRBJ2-5|TRBV19|TRBD2
TGTGCCAGTAGCAGACTAGCGAAAGAGACCCAGTACTTC
CASSRLAKETQYF
>once|TRBJ2-1|TRBV18|.
TGTGCCAGCTCACCAGTAGCGGTTTCCACCTACAATGAGCAGTTCTTC
CASSPVAVSTYNEQFF
>.|TRBJ2-1|TRBV9|TRBD2
TGTGCCAGCAGCGTAGATAGCGGGGGTTACAATGAGCAGTTCTTC
CASSVDSGGYNEQFF
>.|TRBJ2-3|TRBV10-3|.
TGTGCCAGCGGACTCTTAGATACGCAGTATTTT
CASGLLDTQYF
>.|TRBJ1-5|TRBV7-2|TRBD1
TGTGCCAGCAGCTTAAAGACAGGGGATCAGCCCCAGCATTTT
CASSLKTGDQPQHF
>.|TRBJ1-6|TRBV5-1|.
TGCGCCAGCAGGGACTGGCGGTCACCCCTCCACTTT
CASRDWRSPLHF
>.|TRBJ1-5|TRBV5-4|.
TGTGCCAGCAGCCCAAATCCCGGGACACCTAGCAATCAGCCCCAGCATTTT
CASSPNPGTPSNQPQHF
>.|TRBJ2-1|TRBV28|.
TGTGCCAGCTGCAGCTCCTACAATGAGCAGTTCTTC
CASCSSYNEQFF
>.|TRBJ2-7|TRBV2|.
TGTGCCAGCCGGCGGGACGGGACCTCCTACGAGCAGTACTTC
CASRRDGTSYEQYF
>once|TRBJ1-4|TRBV28|.
TGTGCCAGCAGCACCAGATTTGGGGGCGCGCTTGAAAAACTGTTTTTT
CASSTRFGGALEKLFF
>once|TRBJ2-1|TRBV2|.
TGTGCCAGCAGAGCACACGACGGGAGTTACAATGAGCAGTTCTTC
CASRAHDGSYNEQFF
>.|TRBJ2-7|TRBV28|.
TGTGCCAGCAGTTTAATTTCCCCTCCTTTGGGGGGCTCCTACGAGCAGTACTTC
CASSLISPPLGGSYEQYF
>.|TRBJ1-2|TRBV6-5|TRBD1
TGTGCCAGCAGCTTGGACAGGAACGGCGGCTACACCTTC
CASSLDRNGGYTF